Presented here are 20 T cell receptor beta chains from one specimen sequenced in a study of cytomegalovirus exposure and HLA in healthy donors. In the PCR, 60 Vbeta and 13 Jbeta primers were used. The protocol was immunoSEQ multiplex PCR, while the TCRdb copy is restricted to in-frame clones and leaves out a portion. The profile shows around 200,000 clones, approximately 78% of them singletons. The specimen was PBMCs. These receptors were collected from a woman in her thirties or forties in good health and CMV-seronegative.

The rearrangement joins TRBV19 to TRBJ1-1, with TRBD1 identical over 10 bases. With 6 bases clipped from V and 3 bases from J, the junction kept 10 bases outside the gene matches. Germline assignment: CDR1 LNHDA and CDR2 SQIVND (reference sequence). This CDR3 region has 16 residues. DNA for the CDR3: TGTGCCAGTAGGATTATGGACAGGGGGTTTGACACTGAAGCTTTCTTT. Translation gives CASRIMDRGFDTEAFF.

CDR3: CATSSDRNTPLHF. As DNA, the CDR3 is TGTGCCACCAGCTCGGACAGGAATACACCCCTCCACTTT. The rearrangement joins TRBV15 to TRBJ1-6; the match to TRBD1 covers 7 bases. The CDR3 contains 13 residues. The ends lost 5 bases at V and 11 bases at J; junction bases unmatched: 6. Germline-derived CDR1 and CDR2 are LNHNV and YYDKDF (reference sequence).

CDR3 nucleotide sequence: TGTGCTAGTGGTTTGGTACAAGGTAGCGGGAGGGCCTCCAAGTACTTC. Translation: CASGLVQGSGRASKYF. The chain carries TRBV12-5 and TRBJ2-7, with 11 bases that match TRBD2. The J segment lost 11 bases and the V segment lost 0 bases, leaving 12 bases of the junction unmatched. Looked up from germline, CDR1 is LGHNT and CDR2 is FRNRAP. The CDR3 is 16 residues long.

The chain has TRBV19 and TRBJ2-7, with D possibly matching TRBD1 (5 bases). This CDR3 has 13 amino acids. V lost 3 bases to trimming and J lost 6 bases, with 12 bases between them. Per the germline V gene, CDR1 is LNHDA and CDR2 is SQIVND (reference sequence). The CDR3 loop is CASSIVTGGEQYF. The CDR3 DNA reads as TGTGCCAGTAGTATTGTCACAGGTGGCGAGCAGTACTTC.

V and J are TRBV6-1 and TRBJ2-3; 7 bases line up with TRBD2. J gave up 8 bases and V 5 bases, and 7 bases lay outside the gene matches. CDR3 length: 13 residues. Looked up from germline, CDR1 is MNHNS and CDR2 is SASEGT. CDR3 protein: CASSPLLAVTQYF. CDR3 sequence (DNA): TGTGCCAGCAGTCCTCTTCTAGCGGTTACGCAGTATTTT.

The chain links TRBV6-1 to TRBJ2-5, with D possibly being TRBD2 (5 bases). There are 15 residues in the CDR3. The V end lost 11 bases, the J end lost 0 bases, and 19 bases lay between the germline ends. The germline V gene encodes CDR1 MNHNS and CDR2 SASEGT. In nucleotides, the CDR3 is TGTGCCGGAACAACGACTACCTCGTACCAAGAGACCCAGTACTTC. Amino acids: CAGTTTTSYQETQYF.

The genes are TRBV7-2 and TRBJ1-3; 9 nucleotides align to TRBD1. This CDR3 has 16 amino acids. The trim removed 5 bases at V and 2 bases at J, leaving 7 bases unmatched. Germline values: CDR1 SGHTA, CDR2 FQGNSA. CDR3: CASSPGDRVAGNTIYF. The CDR3 DNA sequence: TGTGCCAGCAGCCCGGGGGACAGGGTTGCTGGAAACACCATATATTTT.

The CDR3 region is CASSLILAGAAETQYF. The CDR3, as DNA: TGTGCCAGCAGCTTGATCCTAGCGGGAGCTGCAGAGACCCAGTACTTC. The V and J genes are TRBV7-9 and TRBJ2-5; 10 nucleotides agree with TRBD2. Per germline, CDR1 SEHNR and CDR2 FQNEAQ (reference sequence). The trim removed 3 bases at V and 4 bases at J, leaving 8 bases unmatched. This CDR3 contains 16 residues.

This chain links TRBV7-6 with TRBJ2-5; 8 bases map to TRBD1. Losses at the gene ends were 3 bases for V and 1 base for J; bases not matched to a gene: 1. The germline gives CDR1 SGHVS, CDR2 FNYEAQ. The length of the CDR3 is 14 residues. Here the CDR3 DNA reads TGTGCCAGCAGCTTTGGGACAGGCCAAGAGACCCAGTACTTC. Translating gives CASSFGTGQETQYF. Complete variable domain (other parts from reference TRBV7-6 and TRBJ2-5): GAGVSQSPRYKVTKRGQDVALRCDPISGHVSLYWYRQALGQGPEFLTYFNYEAQQDKSGLPNDRFSAERPEGSISTLTIQRTEQRDSAMYRCASSFGTGQETQYFGPGTRLLVL.

The chain combines TRBV19 with TRBJ2-3; 9 nucleotides align to TRBD2. The length of the CDR3 is 15 residues. The ends lost 8 bases at V and 4 bases at J; junction bases unmatched: 10. Germline assignment: CDR1 LNHDA and CDR2 SQIVND (reference sequence). DNA for the CDR3: TGTGCCAGTGCAAACCTAGCGGGAAAGGCAGATACGCAGTATTTT. It translates to CASANLAGKADTQYF.

This CDR3 reads CASSASSVHEQYF. The CDR3 coding sequence is TGTGCCAGTAGTGCCTCCAGTGTCCACGAGCAGTACTTC. The V call is TRBV19, the J call TRBJ2-7; D call uncertain. The CDR3 runs 13 residues. V shed 5 bases and J shed 5 bases, with 13 bases lying between them. From germline, CDR1 is LNHDA and CDR2 SQIVND (reference sequence).

This clone was picked up one time. In DNA, the CDR3 is TGCGCCAGCAGCTTGGATGCGGGGAGCTCCTACAATGAGCAGTTCTTC. Translated, it gives CASSLDAGSSYNEQFF. The genes are TRBV5-1 and TRBJ2-1; tentatively, D is TRBD2 (6 bases). The V and J ends lost 0 bases and 0 bases respectively, with 10 bases between them. Germline V gene lookup returns CDR1 SGHRS and CDR2 YFSETQ. The CDR3 runs 16 residues. Based on the CDR3 plus reference TRBV5-1 and TRBJ2-1, the full variable domain is KAGVTQTPRYLIKTRGQQVTLSCSPISGHRSVSWYQQTPGQGLQFLFEYFSETQRNKGNFPGRFSGRQFSNSRSEMNVSTLELGDSALYLCASSLDAGSSYNEQFFGPGTRLTVL.

The chain combines TRBV20-1 with TRBJ2-2; no clear D gene. CDR3 length equals 11 residues. V lost 5 bases, J lost 3 bases, and 4 bases lay in between. Germline CDR1 DFQATT, CDR2 SNEGSKA (reference sequence). The CDR3 loop reads CSASDTGELFF. The CDR3 DNA reads TGCAGTGCTTCGGACACCGGGGAGCTGTTTTTT.

The V gene is TRBV7-6, the J gene TRBJ1-1; 8 nucleotides agree with TRBD1. This CDR3 is built from 15 residues. V lost 4 bases and J lost 6; bases outside the gene matches: 10. Germline CDR1 reads SGHVS; CDR2 reads FNYEAQ. This chain's CDR3 is CASSSLDRDLPEAFF. Written as DNA, the CDR3 is TGTGCCAGCAGCTCCTTGGACAGGGATTTACCTGAAGCTTTCTTT.

This chain's CDR3 is CASSVEGAVTEQYF. The CDR3 bases are TGTGCCAGCAGCGTAGAGGGGGCTGTTACGGAGCAGTACTTC. The chain links TRBV9 to TRBJ2-7; TRBD1 matches 7 bases. The CDR3 has 14 amino acids. CDR1 and CDR2 (germline): SGDLS, YYNGEE. J was trimmed by 7 bases and V by 0 bases; bases with no gene match: 7. The whole variable domain, remainder taken from reference TRBV9 and TRBJ2-7, is DSGVTQTPKHLITATGQRVTLRCSPRSGDLSVYWYQQSLDQGLQFLIQYYNGEERAKGNILERFSAQQFPDLHSELNLSSLELGDSALYFCASSVEGAVTEQYFGPGTRLTVT.

There are a few counts of this clone. The CDR3 DNA sequence: TGTGCCAGCAGTTACTCGAGCAGGGCCACAGATACGCAGTATTTT. Translating gives CASSYSSRATDTQYF. The chain employs TRBV6-5 and TRBJ2-3; weak D call: TRBD1 (5 bases). Trimming cost V 0 bases and J 2 bases, with 9 bases left between them. The germline V gene encodes CDR1 MNHEY and CDR2 SVGAGI. The CDR3 is made up of 15 amino acids.

The gene calls are TRBV6-1 and TRBJ2-7, with 10 bases aligning to TRBD2. CDR1 and CDR2 (germline): MNHNS, SASEGT. CDR3 length: 12 residues. With V trimmed by 6 bases and J by 7 bases, 3 bases remained unmatched. DNA of the CDR3: TGTGCCAGCAGCCTAGCGGGAGAAGAGCAGTACTTC. It translates to CASSLAGEEQYF.

V gene TRBV29-1 combines with J gene TRBJ2-1; TRBD2 agrees at 13 bases. Trimming cost V 5 bases and J 7 bases; bases outside gene matches: 5. The CDR3 has 14 amino acids. Per germline, CDR1 SQVTM and CDR2 ANQGSEA. The CDR3, as DNA: TGCAGCGTTTCGGGACTAGCGGGATCAAATGAGCAGTTCTTC. Translation gives CSVSGLAGSNEQFF.

This chain uses TRBV27 with TRBJ2-1; 8 bases fit TRBD2. This CDR3 has 12 residues. Germline V lookup: CDR1 MNHEY, CDR2 SMNVEV (reference sequence). V dropped 9 bases and J dropped 7; count of bases not matched to a gene: 5. CDR3 sequence (DNA): TGTGCCAGTGGACTAGCTGGTAATGAGCAGTTCTTC. It specifies CASGLAGNEQFF.

V usage is TRBV28 and J usage is TRBJ2-1; weak D call: TRBD1 (6 bases). Per germline, CDR1 MDHEN and CDR2 SYDVKM. V was pared by 7 bases and J by 10 bases, with 20 bases between. The CDR3 contains 14 residues. CDR3 nucleotide sequence: TGTGCCAGCAATCCAGGGGTTGCGCCAAGAGAGCAGTTCTTC. This gives the protein CASNPGVAPREQFF.